The clone carrying this T cell receptor (beta chain) is medium-sized by share. Its antigen is currently unknown. The data were taken from a study of radiotherapy plus CTLA-4 blockade in lung cancer. CDR1 is ENHRY and CDR2 is SYGVKD in the germline V gene. CDR3 length: 14 amino acids. The V end lost 3 bases, the J end lost 2 bases, and 10 bases lay between the germline ends. Study outcomes and limitations: Tumor-origin TCR clones grew in blood after radiotherapy plus ipilimumab.

In chemo-refractory metastatic non-small-cell lung cancer, patients got ipilimumab CTLA-4 blockade together with focal radiation. The assay was immunoSEQ multiplex PCR, and TCRdb's table has in-frame clones only and misses some. The sample has some 30,000 clones; approximately 81% are singletons. The chain uses TRBV10-3 and TRBJ1-2; no firm D call. This TCR derives from a human donor with non-small cell lung cancer that progressed on radiotherapy plus ipilimumab. Material: peripheral blood, obtained from a patient treated with radiotherapy plus ipilimumab. CDR3 DNA: TGTGCCATCAGTGAAAAGAGGCAGAACTATGGCTACACCTTC. Amino acid sequence: CAISEKRQNYGYTF.